The present T cell receptor beta chain was sequenced within a study of blood T cell repertoires in COVID-19. Authors' processing steps: The authors estimated nucleated cell counts from reference gene primer amplification. Data came from immunoSEQ multiplex PCR; TCRdb stores just in-frame clones and leaves some out. That table is the source of V, J and clone size, and D and trimming were worked out from the DNA. The sample shows a few hundred thousand clones, roughly nine tenths of them seen only once. This CDR3 contains 15 residues. V was trimmed by 6 bases and J by 2 bases, leaving 18 bases between them. Germline-derived CDR1 and CDR2 are SGDLS and YYNGEE.

This chain links TRBV9 with TRBJ2-7, with a possible D match to TRBD2 (7 bases). Sequenced material: peripheral blood. This clonotype was sampled from a woman aged 55-70 years with COVID-19, enrolled during active disease. The CDR3 protein is CASTPGAGAAYEQYF. As DNA, the CDR3 is TGTGCCAGCACCCCGGGGGCGGGGGCTGCCTACGAGCAGTACTTC.